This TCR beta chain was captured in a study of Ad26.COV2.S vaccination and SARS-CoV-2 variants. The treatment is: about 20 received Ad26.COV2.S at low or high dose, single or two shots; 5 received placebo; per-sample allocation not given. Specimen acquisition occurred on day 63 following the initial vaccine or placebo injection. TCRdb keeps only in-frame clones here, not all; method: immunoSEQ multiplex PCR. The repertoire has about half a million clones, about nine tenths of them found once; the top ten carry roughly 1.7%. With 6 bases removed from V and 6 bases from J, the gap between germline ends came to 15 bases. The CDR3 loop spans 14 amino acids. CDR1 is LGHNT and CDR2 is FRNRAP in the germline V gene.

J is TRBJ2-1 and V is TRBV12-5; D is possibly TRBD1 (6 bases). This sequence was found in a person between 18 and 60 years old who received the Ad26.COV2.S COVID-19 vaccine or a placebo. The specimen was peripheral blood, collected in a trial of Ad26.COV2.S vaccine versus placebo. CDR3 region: CASGQGHDLNEQFF. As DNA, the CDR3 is TGTGCTAGTGGCCAGGGACATGACCTCAATGAGCAGTTCTTC.